This is a list of T cell receptor beta chains from one sample in a study of Graves' ophthalmopathy and Graves' hyperthyroidism. MiXCR was run by TCRdb on the multiplex PCR reads, yielding one entry per CDR3 protein. The table lists approximately 210,000 distinct CDR3 sequences, approximately 28% of them singletons, with about 9.3% in the top ten. The sample taken for sequencing was peripheral blood. All receptors come from a man in his fifties with Graves' ophthalmopathy. The CDR3 runs from the conserved cysteine through the conserved F or W. Each record gives: J gene, clone size, V gene, CDR3 protein. Clone sizes are given selectively: once, few, many, or a class where the clone is expanded.

TRBJ2-5 | many | TRBV9 | CASSEVGSETQYF
TRBJ2-6 | few | TRBV12-3/TRBV12-4 | CASTVGTGANVLTF
TRBJ2-2 | many | TRBV11-2 | CASSLMAGRGTGELFF
TRBJ1-5 | NA | TRBV24-1 | CATPTLGNQPQHF
TRBJ1-5 | NA | TRBV7-9 | CASSLDTTGKQPQHF
TRBJ2-7 | many | TRBV11-2 | CASSLAGTGGEQYF
TRBJ1-6 | many | TRBV6-1 | CASSSPGALHF
TRBJ2-7 | many | TRBV28 | CASRTGPGEQYF
TRBJ2-5 | many | TRBV11-2 | CASSTGLARETQYF
TRBJ2-5 | many | TRBV24-1 | CATSDPTGLETQYF
TRBJ2-5 | many | TRBV28 | CASSSEGLAKKTQYF
TRBJ2-7 | NA | TRBV6-2/TRBV6-3 | CASSYSTSGSLVDEQYF
TRBJ2-4 | many | TRBV6-5 | CASSGQGGLNKGIQYF
TRBJ2-7 | NA | TRBV6-9 | CASSEDSYGQYF
TRBJ2-2 | many | TRBV12-5 | CASGTGVPTGELFF
TRBJ2-7 | NA | TRBV6-2/TRBV6-3 | CAISRLTGEQYF
TRBJ1-5 | NA | TRBV6-2/TRBV6-3 | CASSVWGSGGGNQPQHF
TRBJ2-2 | many | TRBV3-1 | CASSQGGSYTGELFF
TRBJ2-7 | once | TRBV7-2 | CASSFLGTAYEQYF
TRBJ2-5 | NA | TRBV24-1 | CATSDPTGVRGETQYF
TRBJ2-7 | many | TRBV7-2 | CASSPRQGGSYEQYF
TRBJ2-5 | many | TRBV24-1 | CATSDPGTDRLTQYF
TRBJ2-2 | many | TRBV9 | CASSVEPRTSGELFF
TRBJ2-4 | many | TRBV6-5 | CASSFRRADIQYF
TRBJ2-7 | NA | TRBV28 | CASSPPTSTSYEQYF
TRBJ1-1 | NA | TRBV19 | CASSPGQVMNTEAFF
TRBJ2-2 | many | TRBV13 | CASSPMPFRDQESYTGELFF
TRBJ1-5 | many | TRBV12-3/TRBV12-4 | CASSHRSGEPQHF
TRBJ2-7 | NA | TRBV6-5 | CASSYSSDRGYEQYF
TRBJ2-7 | many | TRBV5-5 | CASSGSDTYPYEQYF
TRBJ2-7 | many | TRBV20-1 | CSARDTQGTKVYEQYF
TRBJ2-5 | NA | TRBV24-1 | CATSVASGSSGETQYF
TRBJ2-7 | NA | TRBV7-8 | CASSLGDRGPSEQYF
TRBJ1-2 | many | TRBV4-3 | CASSQGTQRYGYTF
TRBJ2-7 | NA | TRBV12-3/TRBV12-4 | CASSTTGQPFYEQYF
TRBJ2-7 | NA | TRBV7-2 | CASSLGFGSSYEQYF
TRBJ2-7 | few | TRBV11-1 | CASSDRWSHEQYF
TRBJ1-5 | NA | TRBV6-1 | CASSEVRGQVQPQHF
TRBJ1-6 | NA | TRBV12-3/TRBV12-4 | CASSTPGQGDSPLHF
TRBJ1-5 | many | TRBV20-1 | CSARDLRQGNQPQHF
TRBJ2-2 | NA | TRBV29-1 | CSVRALNTGELFF
TRBJ1-3 | many | TRBV7-2 | CASSLETQTGNTIYF
TRBJ2-2 | many | TRBV12-3/TRBV12-4 | CASSLVSGRTGGELFF
TRBJ2-7 | NA | TRBV24-1 | CATSDGSQRQYF
TRBJ2-6 | many | TRBV12-3/TRBV12-4 | CASTVEGGLSGANVLTF
TRBJ2-7 | many | TRBV7-9 | CASSSGLGAEQYF
TRBJ1-5 | once | TRBV5-5 | CASSLDQGASQPQHF
TRBJ1-1 | NA | TRBV5-5 | CASSGRTGVGTEAFF
TRBJ1-2 | many | TRBV6-1 | CASTVTDTGIYTF
TRBJ2-7 | many | TRBV6-2/TRBV6-3 | CASSTPTGMVEQYF
TRBJ2-7 | NA | TRBV19 | CAPIRDSFYEQYF
TRBJ2-7 | many | TRBV5-1 | CASSSSGTSGRAGYEQYF
TRBJ2-5 | many | TRBV20-1 | CSAPGRAPSPQYF
TRBJ1-2 | many | TRBV12-3/TRBV12-4 | CASSLGWRYTF
TRBJ2-7 | NA | TRBV6-1 | CASRTGDEQYF
TRBJ1-1 | NA | TRBV7-9 | CASSLVQANTEAFF
TRBJ1-6 | many | TRBV27 | CASKGGVSSYNSPLHF
TRBJ2-7 | NA | TRBV12-3/TRBV12-4 | CASSFQGAQEQYF